These T cell receptor beta chains were read from a single sample in a study of T-cell memory formation after mild COVID-19. TCRdb reanalysed the 5' RACE reads using MiXCR and keeps one entry per CDR3 protein. The sample has 250,000 to 350,000 distinct CDR3 sequences, roughly 15% seen once. The sample taken for sequencing was PBMCs or a T cell subset sorted from them (not recorded which). These receptors all come from a young man who had mild COVID-19 (a few samples of this study predate the infection). Cell type and time point are not known. Each CDR3 is given with its conserved first and last residue. A D gene is named only where the DNA matches it firmly. The size of a clone is reported for some rows only, either as once, few or many, or as a class for expanded clones.

v_call	j_call	clone_size	d_call	cdr3_aa	cdr3_nt
TRBV19	TRBJ2-4	.	.	CASSALGLAKNIQYF	TGTGCCAGTAGTGCTCTTGGACTAGCCAAAAACATTCAGTACTTC
TRBV7-2	TRBJ1-4	.	.	CASTLGPLEKLFF	TGTGCCAGCACCTTGGGTCCTCTTGAAAAACTGTTTTTT
TRBV4-3	TRBJ2-1	few	.	CASSQEPRRPQQFF	TGCGCCAGCAGCCAAGAACCGCGACGGCCCCAGCAGTTCTTC
TRBV5-5	TRBJ2-2	.	.	CASSPTVVNTGELFF	TGTGCCAGCAGTCCGACCGTTGTGAACACCGGGGAGCTGTTTTTT
TRBV30	TRBJ2-7	few	.	CASRVSSSYEQYF	TGTGCCTCAAGGGTGTCGAGCTCCTACGAGCAGTACTTC
TRBV4-3	TRBJ1-5	.	.	CASSLEARRDQPQHF	TGCGCCAGCAGCCTCGAGGCAAGGAGGGATCAGCCCCAGCATTTT
TRBV6-2/TRBV6-3	TRBJ1-5	.	TRBD1	CASSYRQGRYQPQHF	TGTGCCAGCAGCTACAGACAGGGCAGGTATCAGCCCCAGCATTTT
TRBV24-1	TRBJ1-2	many	.	CATSDSDRPNYGYTF	TGTGCCACCAGTGATTCGGACAGACCTAACTATGGCTACACCTTC
TRBV4-3	TRBJ2-3	many	.	CASSQDSLQWLSTDTQYF	TGCGCCAGCAGCCAAGATTCGTTACAGTGGTTGAGCACAGATACGCAGTATTTT
TRBV27	TRBJ1-2	few	.	CASSSGGGYTF	TGTGCCAGCAGTTCCGGGGGGGGCTACACCTTC
TRBV11-2	TRBJ2-7	few	.	CASAWRSSYEQYF	TGTGCCAGCGCCTGGAGAAGCTCCTACGAGCAGTACTTC
TRBV4-3	TRBJ1-4	.	.	CASSQDTGRDEKLFF	TGCGCCAGCAGCCAAGACACAGGGAGGGATGAAAAACTGTTTTTT
TRBV12-3/TRBV12-4	TRBJ1-4	.	TRBD1	CASSKPGQGVEKLFF	TGTGCCAGCAGTAAGCCGGGACAGGGGGTTGAAAAACTGTTTTTT
TRBV7-3	TRBJ2-2	few	.	CASSLGSHTGELFF	TGTGCCAGCAGCTTGGGCTCACACACCGGGGAGCTGTTTTTT
TRBV27	TRBJ2-2	few	TRBD2	CASSFRGDGELFF	TGTGCCAGCAGTTTTCGGGGGGACGGGGAGCTGTTTTTT
TRBV7-9	TRBJ1-1	.	.	CASSQPGDTEAFF	TGTGCCAGCAGCCAGCCCGGGGACACTGAAGCTTTCTTT
TRBV29-1	TRBJ2-3	.	.	CSVLPVGGRRDTDSTDTQYF	TGCAGCGTCCTTCCTGTGGGGGGTCGACGAGACACCGACTCCACAGATACGCAGTATTTT
TRBV5-1	TRBJ2-7	many	.	CASSLGSGGGEQYF	TGCGCCAGCAGCTTGGGATCAGGAGGGGGCGAGCAGTACTTC
TRBV3-1	TRBJ2-7	.	.	CASSQDLRYEQYF	TGTGCCAGCAGCCAAGACCTGAGATACGAGCAGTACTTC
TRBV6-2/TRBV6-3	TRBJ2-7	many	.	CASSRRGPRITYEQYF	TGTGCCAGCAGCCGAAGGGGACCGCGAATTACTTACGAGCAGTACTTC
TRBV5-1	TRBJ2-7	.	.	CASSRSARTYEQYF	TGCGCCAGCAGCCGATCAGCACGAACCTACGAGCAGTACTTC
TRBV7-9	TRBJ1-1	few	.	CASSHRLAGEVNTEAFF	TGTGCCAGCAGCCACCGCCTGGCAGGGGAAGTTAACACTGAAGCTTTCTTT
TRBV7-7	TRBJ2-5	few	TRBD2	CASSFGLAGGPETQYF	TGTGCCAGCAGCTTCGGGCTAGCGGGGGGGCCCGAGACCCAGTACTTC
TRBV2	TRBJ2-2	many	TRBD1	CASSELPGGNTGELFF	TGTGCCAGCAGTGAACTCCCAGGGGGAAACACCGGGGAGCTGTTTTTT
TRBV6-5	TRBJ2-1	many	.	CASGSERSYNEQFF	TGTGCCAGCGGTAGCGAAAGGTCCTACAATGAGCAGTTCTTC
TRBV20-1	TRBJ1-3	few	TRBD1	CSAPDRGVGNTIYF	TGCAGTGCTCCAGACAGGGGGGTTGGAAACACCATATATTTT
TRBV7-2	TRBJ1-2	few	.	CASSLDRRAGYTF	TGTGCCAGCAGCTTAGATCGCAGGGCTGGCTACACCTTC
TRBV7-3	TRBJ2-1	.	.	CASSSQGGPYNEQFF	TGTGCCAGCAGCTCTCAGGGGGGCCCCTACAATGAGCAGTTCTTC
TRBV7-9	TRBJ2-4	few	.	CASSLLGVAKNIQYF	TGTGCCAGCAGCTTACTGGGAGTAGCCAAAAACATTCAGTACTTC
TRBV12-3/TRBV12-4	TRBJ1-6	.	TRBD1	CASSFTGGVSPLHF	TGTGCCAGCAGTTTTACAGGGGGCGTTTCACCCCTCCACTTT
TRBV7-2	TRBJ1-1	few	.	CASSFSGIGTEAFF	TGTGCCAGCAGCTTTTCAGGGATAGGCACTGAAGCTTTCTTT
TRBV27	TRBJ2-7	many	.	CASSSGGTTYEQYF	TGTGCCAGCAGTTCCGGGGGGACAACCTACGAGCAGTACTTC
TRBV5-1	TRBJ2-5	few	.	CASSPVGGRETQYF	TGCGCCAGCAGCCCGGTGGGGGGTCGGGAGACCCAGTACTTC
TRBV4-2	TRBJ1-6	once	TRBD1	CASSQPQGQGGSVNSPLHF	TGTGCCAGCAGCCAGCCCCAGGGACAGGGTGGGTCGGTTAATTCACCCCTCCACTTT
TRBV3-1	TRBJ1-1	few	TRBD1	CASSPGTGGRTEAFF	TGTGCCAGCAGCCCCGGGACAGGGGGCAGGACTGAAGCTTTCTTT
TRBV6-2/TRBV6-3	TRBJ1-4	few	TRBD1	CASTDREEKLFF	TGTGCCAGCACCGACAGGGAGGAAAAACTGTTTTTT
TRBV18	TRBJ2-1	few	TRBD2	CASSPQATSGHNEQFF	TGTGCCAGCTCACCACAGGCGACTAGCGGACACAATGAGCAGTTCTTC
TRBV7-9	TRBJ2-2	.	.	CASSPGRDMRSGELFF	TGTGCCAGCAGCCCAGGTCGGGACATGCGGTCCGGGGAGCTGTTTTTT
TRBV30	TRBJ2-1	.	.	CAWGHNEQFF	TGTGCCTGGGGCCACAATGAGCAGTTCTTC
TRBV10-3	TRBJ1-2	few	.	CAIYGTRRQANYGYTF	TGTGCCATCTATGGGACAAGGCGGCAGGCTAACTATGGCTACACCTTC
TRBV7-3	TRBJ2-6	few	.	CASSFAHLGSRRSGANVLTF	TGTGCCAGCAGCTTCGCCCACCTGGGGAGTCGTCGCTCTGGGGCCAACGTCCTGACTTTC
TRBV11-2	TRBJ2-1	.	TRBD2	CAISSGLNEQFF	TGTGCCATCAGCTCGGGACTAAATGAGCAGTTCTTC
TRBV13	TRBJ2-2	.	.	CASSLGLRVGELFF	TGTGCCAGCAGCTTAGGCCTCAGGGTCGGGGAGCTGTTTTTT
TRBV27	TRBJ2-7	many	.	CASSLGPTGYYEQYF	TGTGCCAGCAGTTTAGGACCCACAGGCTACTACGAGCAGTACTTC
TRBV10-2	TRBJ2-3	.	.	CASSDLSGGHDTQYF	TGCGCCAGCAGTGATTTGTCGGGGGGCCACGATACGCAGTATTTT
TRBV28	TRBJ1-5	few	.	CASTEVYSNQPQHF	TGTGCCAGCACTGAAGTCTATAGCAATCAGCCCCAGCATTTT
TRBV4-1	TRBJ1-1	few	.	CASSQVVIPGARTEAFF	TGCGCCAGCAGCCAAGTAGTAATTCCAGGGGCTCGGACTGAAGCTTTCTTT
TRBV12-3/TRBV12-4	TRBJ2-5	.	.	CASRAVGEETQYF	TGTGCCAGCAGGGCAGTTGGGGAAGAGACCCAGTACTTC
TRBV7-2	TRBJ2-5	.	.	CASSFSLENQETQYF	TGTGCCAGCAGCTTTAGCCTCGAAAACCAAGAGACCCAGTACTTC
TRBV6-2/TRBV6-3	TRBJ1-4	few	.	CASRHREEAEKLFF	TGTGCCAGCAGACACAGGGAAGAAGCTGAAAAACTGTTTTTT